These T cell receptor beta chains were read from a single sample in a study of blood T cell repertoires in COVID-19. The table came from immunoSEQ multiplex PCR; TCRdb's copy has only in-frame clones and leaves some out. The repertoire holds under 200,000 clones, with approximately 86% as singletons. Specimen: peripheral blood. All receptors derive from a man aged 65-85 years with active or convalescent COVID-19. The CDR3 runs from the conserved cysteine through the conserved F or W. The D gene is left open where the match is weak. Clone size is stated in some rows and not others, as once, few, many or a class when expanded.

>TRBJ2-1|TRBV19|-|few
TGTGCCAGTAGTCTGGTGAGAAGGACTAATACTGAGCAGTTCTTC
CASSLVRRTNTEQFF
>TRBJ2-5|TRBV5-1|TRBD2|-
TGCGCCAGCAGCATACCGGGACTAGCGGGGTTGGGGGAGACCCAGTACTTC
CASSIPGLAGLGETQYF
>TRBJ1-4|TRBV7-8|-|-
TGTGCCAGCAGCCTCCTTCTCGTTTCAACTAATGAAAAACTGTTTTTT
CASSLLLVSTNEKLFF
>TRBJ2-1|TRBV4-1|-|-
TGCGCCAGCAGCCTAGCGGGGACAGGGAAGGACAATGAGCAGTTCTTC
CASSLAGTGKDNEQFF
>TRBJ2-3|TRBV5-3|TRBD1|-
TGTGCCAGAAGCTTCGGGACAGGTTCAGATACGCAGTATTTT
CARSFGTGSDTQYF
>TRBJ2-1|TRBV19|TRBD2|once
TGTGCCAGTACTTTAGCGGGAGGGGGTGAGCAGTTCTTC
CASTLAGGGEQFF
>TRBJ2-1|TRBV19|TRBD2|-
TGTGCCAGTAGTATCCCAAGCGGGAGGGTCTGGGCTGAGCAGTTCTTC
CASSIPSGRVWAEQFF
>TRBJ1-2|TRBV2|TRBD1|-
TGTGCCAGAAGAACTGACAGGGTGGATGGCTACACCTTC
CARRTDRVDGYTF
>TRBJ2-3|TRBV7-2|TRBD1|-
TGTGCCAGCAGCTTACAAGGGGGCCCCACAGATACGCAGTATTTT
CASSLQGGPTDTQYF
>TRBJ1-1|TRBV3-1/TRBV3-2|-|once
TGTGCCAGCAGCCAAACGACTCACCTGGGCACTGAAGCTTTCTTT
CASSQTTHLGTEAFF
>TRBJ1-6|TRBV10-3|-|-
TGTGCCATCAGTGAGTCGGCAGGAAGCTCCTATAATTCACCCCTCCACTTT
CAISESAGSSYNSPLHF
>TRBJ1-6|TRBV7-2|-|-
TGTGCCAGCAGCTTCCCGGGACACAGCTCACCCCTCCACTTT
CASSFPGHSSPLHF
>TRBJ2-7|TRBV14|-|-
TGTGCCAGCAGCCAAGAGGCTAGCTCTACCTACGAGCAGTACTTC
CASSQEASSTYEQYF
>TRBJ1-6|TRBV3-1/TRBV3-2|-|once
TGTGCCAGCAGCCAAGCACTATTCACGAATTCACCCCTCCACTTT
CASSQALFTNSPLHF
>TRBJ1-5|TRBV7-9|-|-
TGTGCCAGCAGCTTCCTTACAAGTGTACGTCAGCCCCAGCATTTT
CASSFLTSVRQPQHF
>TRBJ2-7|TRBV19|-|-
TGTGCCAGTACCCCTCGAGGCAGGGTTGAAGACGAGCAGTACTTC
CASTPRGRVEDEQYF
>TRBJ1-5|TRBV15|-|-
TGTGCCACCAGCAGAGACCAACCGGGAGCCCAGCATTTT
CATSRDQPGAQHF
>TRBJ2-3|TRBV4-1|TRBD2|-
TGCGCCAGCAGCCAACTACCCTTCATTGGACTAGCGGGAGGCACAGATACGCAGTATTTT
CASSQLPFIGLAGGTDTQYF
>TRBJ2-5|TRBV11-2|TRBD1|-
TGTGCCAGCAGCCCGTGGACAGGGGCCGATCAAGAGACCCAGTACTTC
CASSPWTGADQETQYF
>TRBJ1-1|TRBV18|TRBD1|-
TGTGCCAGCTCCCTCAGGGGGATTAGTAGTGAAGCTTTCTTT
CASSLRGISSEAFF
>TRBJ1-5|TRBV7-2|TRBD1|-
TGTGCCAGCAGCTTATGGGACAGGGGAAGTTTTGGTAGCAATCAGCCCCAGCATTTT
CASSLWDRGSFGSNQPQHF
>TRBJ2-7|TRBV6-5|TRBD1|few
TGTGCCAGCAGTTACGAACCGGGACAGGGCTACGAGCAGTACTTC
CASSYEPGQGYEQYF
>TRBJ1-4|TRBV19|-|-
TGTGCCAGTTATCCCCCACGGGGGGAAAAACTGTTTTTT
CASYPPRGEKLFF
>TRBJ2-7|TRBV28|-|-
TGTGCCAGCAGTTCCCCGGGCGGGTCCGGCTACGAGCAGTACTTC
CASSSPGGSGYEQYF
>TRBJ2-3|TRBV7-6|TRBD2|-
TGTGCCAGCACCTTAACTAGCGGGGGTTTAGATACGCAGTATTTT
CASTLTSGGLDTQYF
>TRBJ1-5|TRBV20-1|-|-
TGCAGTGCTAGTGTAGACAGGAATTATCAGCCCCAGCATTTT
CSASVDRNYQPQHF
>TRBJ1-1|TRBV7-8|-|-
TGTGCCAGCAGCCATCGAGATATGAACACTGAAGCTTTCTTT
CASSHRDMNTEAFF
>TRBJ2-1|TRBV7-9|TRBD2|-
TGTGCCAGCAGCTATAAGGCGGGAGAAGGAAATGAGCAGTTCTTC
CASSYKAGEGNEQFF
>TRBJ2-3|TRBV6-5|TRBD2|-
TGTGCCAGCAGGGAGACTAGCGGACCCACAGATACGCAGTATTTT
CASRETSGPTDTQYF
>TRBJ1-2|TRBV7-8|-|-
TGTGCCAGCAGCGCGACAGCTAACTATGGCTACACCTTC
CASSATANYGYTF
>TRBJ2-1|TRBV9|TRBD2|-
TGTGCCAGCAGCGCCCTAGCGGGAGGGTACAATGAGCAGTTCTTC
CASSALAGGYNEQFF
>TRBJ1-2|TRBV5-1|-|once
TGCGCCAGCAGCTTGTGGTCCACAGGTGTTGGCTACACCTTC
CASSLWSTGVGYTF
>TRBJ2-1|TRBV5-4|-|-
TGTGCCAGCAGCTTCAGCAATGAGCAGTTCTTC
CASSFSNEQFF
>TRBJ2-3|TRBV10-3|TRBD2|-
TGTGCCATCAGTGATCCGACACTAGCGGGGACCACAGATACGCAGTATTTT
CAISDPTLAGTTDTQYF
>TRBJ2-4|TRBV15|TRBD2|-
TGTGCCACCAGCAGGGAAACTAGCGGGTCGGAACGACAGTACTTC
CATSRETSGSERQYF
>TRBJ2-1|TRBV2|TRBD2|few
TGTGCCAGCAGTCCGACAAGCCACCTACTAGCGGGAAGAGAGAATGAGCAGTTCTTC
CASSPTSHLLAGRENEQFF
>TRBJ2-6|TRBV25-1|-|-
TGTGCCAGCAGTGACCCTACCGCATCTGGGGCCAACGTCCTGACTTTC
CASSDPTASGANVLTF
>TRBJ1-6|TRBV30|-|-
TGTGCCTGGAGTCCGCAGGGGAATTCACCCCTCCACTTT
CAWSPQGNSPLHF
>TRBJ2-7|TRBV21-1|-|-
TGTGCCAGCAGCAAAGCGCGGGGGGACAGGGGAGATAGCGGGAGTCCCAGCTCCTACGAGCAGTACTTC
CASSKARGDRGDSGSPSSYEQYF
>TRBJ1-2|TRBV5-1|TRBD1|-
TGCGCCAGCAGCTTGCCGGGACAGGTCTATGGCTACACCTTC
CASSLPGQVYGYTF
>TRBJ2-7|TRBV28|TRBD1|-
TGTGCCAGCAGTTTTTGGCAGGGGGCTCTCGAGCAGTACTTC
CASSFWQGALEQYF
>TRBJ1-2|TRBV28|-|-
TGTGCCAGCAGTTTCCCCGGAGTAAATGGCTACACCTTC
CASSFPGVNGYTF
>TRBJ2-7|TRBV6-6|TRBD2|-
TGTGCCAGCAGTTACCTAGCGGGAGCCGCGACTAACGAGCAGTACTTC
CASSYLAGAATNEQYF
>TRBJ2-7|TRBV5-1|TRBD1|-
TGCGCCAGCAGCTTGTTGACAGGGGGCGTGGGAGACGAGCAGTACTTC
CASSLLTGGVGDEQYF
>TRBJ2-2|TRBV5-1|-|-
TGCGCCAGCAGCCCGCTTCTAAACACCGGGGAGCTGTTTTTT
CASSPLLNTGELFF
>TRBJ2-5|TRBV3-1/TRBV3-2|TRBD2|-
TGTGCCAGCAGCCGAGGACTAGTCCAAGAGACCCAGTACTTC
CASSRGLVQETQYF
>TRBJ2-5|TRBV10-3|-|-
TGTGCCACCCGGGGCCAAGAGACCCAGTACTTC
CATRGQETQYF
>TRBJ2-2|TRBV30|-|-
TGTGCCTGGAGTGTATCCATCAACACCGGGGAGCTGTTTTTT
CAWSVSINTGELFF
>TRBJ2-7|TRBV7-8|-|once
TGTGCCAGCAGCTTAGCGTCAGTTACCTACGAGCAGTACTTC
CASSLASVTYEQYF
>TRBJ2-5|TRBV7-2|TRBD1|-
TGTGCCAGCAGCTTAGCGGGACAGCCTCAAGAGACCCAGTACTTC
CASSLAGQPQETQYF
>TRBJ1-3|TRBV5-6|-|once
TGTGCCAGCAGTTTGCGGGGAAACACCATATATTTT
CASSLRGNTIYF
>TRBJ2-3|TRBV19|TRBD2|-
TGTGCCAGTAGCTCTCTAGCGGGGGCCACAGATACGCAGTATTTT
CASSSLAGATDTQYF
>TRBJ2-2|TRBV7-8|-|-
TGTGCCAGCAGCTCGGGGGGCCAGGGCCTTCGCACCGGGGAGCTGTTTTTT
CASSSGGQGLRTGELFF
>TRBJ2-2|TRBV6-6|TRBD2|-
TGTGCCAGCAGTCCGCCGGGACTAGCGGATACTCCCAGGGCCGGGGAGCTGTTTTTT
CASSPPGLADTPRAGELFF
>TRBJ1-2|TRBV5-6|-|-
TGTGCCAGCAGCTTGGGACAGAACGACTATGGCTACACCTTC
CASSLGQNDYGYTF
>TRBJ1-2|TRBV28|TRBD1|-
TGTGCCAGCAGACCGGGACAGGCCTCACCCGGGAAGGGCTACACCTTC
CASRPGQASPGKGYTF
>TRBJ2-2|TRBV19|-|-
TGTGCCAGTAGTATAATGCAGGGGGGCGGGGAGCTGTTTTTT
CASSIMQGGGELFF
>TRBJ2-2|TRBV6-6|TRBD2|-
TGTGCCAGCAGGGCTAGCGGGAACACCGGGGAGCTGTTTTTT
CASRASGNTGELFF